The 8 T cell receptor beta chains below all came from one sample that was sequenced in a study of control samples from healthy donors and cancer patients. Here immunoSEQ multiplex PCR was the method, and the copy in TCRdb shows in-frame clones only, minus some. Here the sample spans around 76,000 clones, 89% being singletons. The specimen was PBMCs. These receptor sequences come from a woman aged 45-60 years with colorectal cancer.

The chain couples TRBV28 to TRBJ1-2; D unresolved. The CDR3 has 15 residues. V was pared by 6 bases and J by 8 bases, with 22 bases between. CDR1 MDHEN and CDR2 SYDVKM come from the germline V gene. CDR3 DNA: TGTGCCAGCAGCCCTATGGGTTCAGATTGGGAAGGCTACACCTTC. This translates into CASSPMGSDWEGYTF.

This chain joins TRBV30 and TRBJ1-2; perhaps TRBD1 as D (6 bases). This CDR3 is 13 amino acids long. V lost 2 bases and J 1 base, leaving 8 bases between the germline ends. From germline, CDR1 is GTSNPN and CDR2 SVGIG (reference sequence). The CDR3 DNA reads TGTGCCTGGAGTCAGGACAGTAACTATGGCTACACCTTC. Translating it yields CAWSQDSNYGYTF.

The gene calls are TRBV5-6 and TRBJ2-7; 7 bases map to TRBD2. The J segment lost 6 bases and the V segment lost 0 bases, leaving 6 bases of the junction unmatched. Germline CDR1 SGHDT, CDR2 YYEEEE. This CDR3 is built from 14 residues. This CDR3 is CASSLGLGGFEQYV. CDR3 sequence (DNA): TGTGCCAGCAGCTTGGGGCTGGGAGGGTTCGAGCAGTACGTC.

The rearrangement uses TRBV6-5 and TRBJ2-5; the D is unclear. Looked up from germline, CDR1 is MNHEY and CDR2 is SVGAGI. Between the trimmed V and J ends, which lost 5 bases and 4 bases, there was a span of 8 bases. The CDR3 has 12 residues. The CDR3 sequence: CASSTLGETQYF. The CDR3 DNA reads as TGTGCCAGCAGTACGCTGGGAGAGACCCAGTACTTC.

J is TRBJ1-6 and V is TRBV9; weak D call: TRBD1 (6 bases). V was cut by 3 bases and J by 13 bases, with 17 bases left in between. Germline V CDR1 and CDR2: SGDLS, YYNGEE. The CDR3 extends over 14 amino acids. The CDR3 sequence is CASSEGPSTGPLHF. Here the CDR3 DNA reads TGTGCCAGCAGCGAAGGTCCCTCTACAGGGCCCCTCCACTTT.

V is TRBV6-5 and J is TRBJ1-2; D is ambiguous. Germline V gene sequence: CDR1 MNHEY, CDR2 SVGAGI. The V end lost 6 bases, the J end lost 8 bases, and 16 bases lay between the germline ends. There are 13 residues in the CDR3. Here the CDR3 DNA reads TGTGCCAGCAGATCGAGAAGGTTGGTCGGCTACACCTTC. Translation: CASRSRRLVGYTF.

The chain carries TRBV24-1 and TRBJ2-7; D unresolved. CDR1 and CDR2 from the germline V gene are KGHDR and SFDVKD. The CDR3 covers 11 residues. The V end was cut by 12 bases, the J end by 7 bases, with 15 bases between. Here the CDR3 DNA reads TGTGCCCCCACGACACTTGATGAGCAGTACGTC. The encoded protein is CAPTTLDEQYV.

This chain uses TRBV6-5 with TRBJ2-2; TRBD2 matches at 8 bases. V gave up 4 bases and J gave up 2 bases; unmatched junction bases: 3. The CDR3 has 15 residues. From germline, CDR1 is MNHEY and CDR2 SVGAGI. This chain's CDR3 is CASSWGLGNTGELFF. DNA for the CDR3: TGTGCCAGCAGTTGGGGACTAGGTAACACCGGGGAGCTGTTTTTT.